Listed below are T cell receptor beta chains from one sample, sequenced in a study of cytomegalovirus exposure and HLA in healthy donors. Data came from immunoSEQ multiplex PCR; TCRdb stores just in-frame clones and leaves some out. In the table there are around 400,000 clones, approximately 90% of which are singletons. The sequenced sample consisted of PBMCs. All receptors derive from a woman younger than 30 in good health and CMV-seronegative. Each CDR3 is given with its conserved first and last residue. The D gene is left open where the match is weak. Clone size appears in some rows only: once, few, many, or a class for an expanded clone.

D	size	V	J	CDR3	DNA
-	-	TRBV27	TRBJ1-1	CASFPRARGTEAFF	TGTGCCAGCTTTCCCAGGGCCCGAGGCACTGAAGCTTTCTTT
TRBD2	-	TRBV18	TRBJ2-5	CASSPPGLAGQETQYF	TGTGCCAGCTCACCCCCGGGACTAGCGGGGCAAGAGACCCAGTACTTC
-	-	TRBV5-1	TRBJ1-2	CASSFDGLANYGYTF	TGCGCCAGCAGCTTTGATGGACTGGCGAACTATGGCTACACCTTC
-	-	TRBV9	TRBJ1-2	CASSGGAQGGGYTF	TGTGCCAGCAGCGGCGGGGCACAGGGAGGGGGCTACACCTTC
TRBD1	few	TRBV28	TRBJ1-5	CASTGQINQPQHF	TGTGCCAGCACGGGACAGATCAATCAGCCCCAGCATTTT
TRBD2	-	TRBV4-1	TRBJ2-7	CASSPLLAGVYEQYF	TGCGCCAGCAGCCCATTACTAGCGGGGGTATACGAGCAGTACTTC
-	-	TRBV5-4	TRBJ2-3	CASSSPTRNPFLDTQYF	TGTGCCAGCAGCTCGCCGACTAGGAACCCCTTCTTGGATACGCAGTATTTT
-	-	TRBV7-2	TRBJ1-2	CASSLSSGNGYTF	TGTGCCAGCAGCTTAAGCTCGGGAAATGGCTACACCTTC
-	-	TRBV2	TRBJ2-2	CASSEGVQGGTGELFF	TGTGCCAGCAGTGAAGGGGTCCAGGGAGGCACCGGGGAGCTGTTTTTT
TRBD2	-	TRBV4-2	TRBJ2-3	CASSPWGASGGADTQYF	TGTGCCAGCAGCCCGTGGGGGGCTAGCGGGGGCGCAGATACGCAGTATTTT
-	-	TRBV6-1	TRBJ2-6	CASSGISGANVLTF	TGTGCCAGCAGTGGTATTTCCGGGGCCAACGTCCTGACTTTC
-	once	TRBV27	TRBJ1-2	CASSLSAGSNLYGYTF	TGTGCCAGCAGTTTATCGGCAGGATCCAACCTTTATGGCTACACCTTC